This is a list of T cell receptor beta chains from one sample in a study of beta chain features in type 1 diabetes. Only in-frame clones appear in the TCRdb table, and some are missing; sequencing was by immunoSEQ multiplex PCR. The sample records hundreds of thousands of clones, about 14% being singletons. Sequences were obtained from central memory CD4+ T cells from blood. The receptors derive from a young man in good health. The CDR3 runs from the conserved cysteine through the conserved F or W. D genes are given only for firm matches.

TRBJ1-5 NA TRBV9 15 CASSSRRGSGQPQHF
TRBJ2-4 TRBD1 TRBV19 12 CASSRQGTIQYF
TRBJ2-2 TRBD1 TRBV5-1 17 CASSGRTGTGNTGELFF
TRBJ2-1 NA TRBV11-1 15 CASSNDRISYNEQFF
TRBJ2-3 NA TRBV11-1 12 CASSKSTDTQYF
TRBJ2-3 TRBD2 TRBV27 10 CAITSEEQYF
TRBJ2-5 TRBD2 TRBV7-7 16 CASSQGAGGPGGTQYF
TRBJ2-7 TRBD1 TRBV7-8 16 CASSPATGALSYEQYF
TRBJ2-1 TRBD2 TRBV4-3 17 CASSRQIAGGSLNEQFF
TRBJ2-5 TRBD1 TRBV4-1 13 CASSQYPGGTQYF
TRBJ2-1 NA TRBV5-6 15 CASSLRGFAYNEQFF
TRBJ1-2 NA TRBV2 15 CASSEGVTSAYGYTF
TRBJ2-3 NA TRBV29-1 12 CSVVPSTDTQYF
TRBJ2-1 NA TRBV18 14 CASSPDRAYNEQFF
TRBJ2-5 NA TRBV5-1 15 CASSLDGRPQETQYF
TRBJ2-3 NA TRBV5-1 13 CASSSLRTDTQYF
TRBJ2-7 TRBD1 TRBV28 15 CASSFRLGQGDEQYF